This T cell receptor (beta chain) originates from a study of PD-1 blockade in classical Hodgkin lymphoma. Details on this clone: Its antigen is as yet unknown.

Every patient had relapsed following autologous stem cell transplantation, and cohorts differed in brentuximab vedotin exposure. The assay was immunoSEQ multiplex PCR, and TCRdb's table has in-frame clones only and misses some. In the table there are about 34,000 clones, approximately 82% of which are singletons. CDR3 length equals 13 residues. Germline CDR1 and CDR2: SNHLY and FYNNEI. Trimming took 11 bases from V and 2 from J, leaving 14 bases between them. The study's findings and limits: Newly diagnosed patients reportedly had lower baseline TCR diversity than healthy donors.

The sequenced sample was peripheral blood mononuclear cells (PBMCs), obtained before the second cycle of nivolumab. The chain employs TRBV2 and TRBJ2-3; D is possibly TRBD2 (7 bases). The clonotype was recovered from a human donor with classical Hodgkin lymphoma. CDR3 coding DNA: TGTGCCCTGACGGGGGGCTTCACAGATACGCAGTATTTT. Amino acids: CALTGGFTDTQYF.